This T cell receptor beta chain was observed in a study of T cell responses to AZD1222 COVID-19 vaccine. Measured with immunoSEQ multiplex PCR; TCRdb has only the in-frame clones, and not every one. The sample records around 94,000 clones, 80% to 85% being singletons. On this clone: Its cognate antigen is unknown.

This CDR3 region has 13 residues. V lost 4 bases to trimming and J lost 1 base, with 8 bases between them. Germline V CDR1 and CDR2: SGHNT, YYREEE (reference sequence). The study's findings and limits: In the spike-specific TCR repertoire, nearly half reportedly target unmutated variant regions. Donor demographics were predominantly white British with a female majority; clonal diversity may be underestimated.

This chain uses TRBV5-4 with TRBJ2-5; D possibly corresponds to TRBD2 (6 bases). This sequence originates from an adult in good health. The sample in question was peripheral blood, obtained on day 0 of AZD1222 vaccination. The CDR3 DNA sequence: TGTGCCAGCAGCCGGGAGCCCCAAGAGACCCAGTACTTC. Protein: CASSREPQETQYF.